This T cell receptor (beta chain) was sequenced for a study of PD-L1 blockade in urothelial cancer. Across the whole study: It was at 3 weeks (second dose) and 6 weeks after treatment start that blood was analyzed. Blood yielded a median of around 150,000 T cells per sample.

This clone was seen once. Time point specified: peripheral blood 6 weeks after treatment start. Assay: immunoSEQ multiplex PCR; the TCRdb copy retains only in-frame clones and omits some. The table lists tens of thousands of clones, roughly 90% of them singletons. Germline V CDR1 and CDR2: SGDLS, YYNGEE. V lost 4 bases and J lost 7; bases outside the gene matches: 11. This CDR3 is built from 15 residues. The V gene is TRBV9, the J gene TRBJ2-1, with 7 bases fitting TRBD2. The sequencing used PBMCs, collected around atezolizumab (anti-PD-L1) treatment. The TCR sequence derives from a man between 60 and 75 years old with urothelial cancer. CDR3: CASSFNAGVGNEQFF. The CDR3 nucleotides are TGTGCCAGCAGCTTTAACGCGGGAGTGGGGAATGAGCAGTTCTTC.